This T cell receptor (beta chain) was identified during a study of CD8 T cells in ankylosing spondylitis. Via MiXCR, TCRdb re-called the 5' RACE reads, giving one row per CDR3 protein. The profile covers 450,000 to 550,000 distinct CDR3 sequences, with under 5.5% appearing a single time and roughly 3.5% taken by the ten largest. V was pared by 2 bases and J by 3 bases, with 10 bases between. The CDR3 loop spans 14 amino acids. CDR1 is MNHEY and CDR2 is SVGAGI in the germline V gene. At least ten counts were recorded for this clonotype. Its antigen is not identified. General study results and limits: Some motif variants had been reported before (in reactive arthritis synovial fluid and blood). Within matched ankylosing spondylitis synovial fluid, disease-linked clones were reportedly significantly enriched. For ankylosing spondylitis blood, a TCR beta motif of several highly homologous variants appeared characteristic.

The chain employs TRBV6-5 and TRBJ1-1, with D unresolved. This TCR was recovered from a male donor with ankylosing spondylitis. What was sequenced was blood, either unsorted or a sorted T cell fraction (not recorded which). CDR3 coding DNA: TGTGCCAGCAGTTACATGGCCGAGGACACTGAAGCTTTCTTT. It yields the protein CASSYMAEDTEAFF.